This passage covers 17 T cell receptor beta chains from one sample sequenced in a study of blood T cell repertoires in COVID-19 (dated by TCRdb to the early 2020s). The library was made by the immunoSEQ multiplex PCR assay. TCRdb's version of the immuneACCESS table is confined to in-frame rearrangements and falls short of the full clone set. An unresolved V gene accounts for under half of the shortfall where checked; the remainder is of unknown origin. Across this sample there are fewer than 400,000 clones, with roughly 86% seen only once. Together, the top ten hold under 3% of the sample. The source material was peripheral blood. The receptors were sampled from a human donor in a cohort sampled during active COVID-19.

The V call is TRBV7-6, the J call TRBJ2-1; the match to TRBD2 covers 7 bases. Germline V CDR1 and CDR2: SGHVS, FNYEAQ. The CDR3 is made up of 15 amino acids. Trimming at V came to 4 bases and at J to 5 bases, leaving 8 bases not matched to a gene. CDR3 sequence (DNA): TGTGCCAGCAGCTCCCTAGCGGTCTACGACAATGAGCAGTTCTTC. Protein: CASSSLAVYDNEQFF.

This sequence joins TRBV19 and TRBJ1-1, with unresolved D. Trimming left V 0 bases short and J 0 bases short, with 5 bases between. This CDR3 is 14 amino acids long. The V gene's germline CDR1 is LNHDA and CDR2 SQIVND (reference sequence). CDR3 nucleotides: TGTGCCAGTAGTATAGACAGTATGAACACTGAAGCTTTCTTT. Protein product: CASSIDSMNTEAFF.

The rearrangement joins TRBV28 to TRBJ2-3, with TRBD2 identical over 10 bases. Trimming cost V 8 bases and J 4 bases; bases outside gene matches: 6. The CDR3 spans 14 residues. Per the germline V gene, CDR1 is MDHEN and CDR2 is SYDVKM. CDR3 in DNA: TGTGCCAGCTCCTTAGCGGGAGGCGCAGATACGCAGTATTTT. This encodes CASSLAGGADTQYF.

J is TRBJ2-3 and V is TRBV4-1; TRBD2 matches at 8 bases. Per germline, CDR1 MGHRA and CDR2 YSYEKL. J lost 12 bases, V lost 0 bases, and 5 bases had no gene match. The CDR3 totals 13 residues. The CDR3 spells CASSQERGLGQYF. The CDR3 bases are TGCGCCAGCAGCCAAGAAAGGGGACTAGGTCAGTATTTT.

This chain connects TRBV30 to TRBJ1-1; TRBD1 might be the D (5 bases). V was trimmed by 0 bases and J by 2 bases, leaving 10 bases between them. From germline, CDR1 is GTSNPN and CDR2 SVGIG (reference sequence). The length of the CDR3 is 14 residues. The CDR3 protein is CAWSVLGGNTEAFF. The CDR3 bases are TGTGCCTGGAGTGTACTGGGGGGAAACACTGAAGCTTTCTTT.

V gene TRBV5-6 combines with J gene TRBJ2-4, with 9 nucleotides matching TRBD2. Germline CDR1 SGHDT, CDR2 YYEEEE. Trimming took 3 bases from V and 0 from J; bases not matched to a gene: 10. The CDR3 is 18 residues long. The CDR3 sequence: CASSSQRGDLRAKNIQYF. CDR3 bases: TGTGCCAGCAGCTCCCAGCGGGGGGACCTCCGAGCCAAAAACATTCAGTACTTC.

The V gene is TRBV6-5, the J gene TRBJ1-2, with TRBD1 identical over 7 bases. There are 13 residues in the CDR3. CDR1 and CDR2 from the germline V gene are MNHEY and SVGAGI. Losses at the gene ends were 6 bases for V and 4 bases for J; bases not matched to a gene: 5. CDR3 bases: TGTGCCAGCAGCCCCCCAGGGGGCTATGGCTACACCTTC. This gives the protein CASSPPGGYGYTF.

The V and J genes are TRBV9 and TRBJ2-5; D gene ambiguous. Trimming left V 0 bases short and J 7 bases short, with 13 bases between. The germline V gene encodes CDR1 SGDLS and CDR2 YYNGEE. The CDR3 is 14 residues long. The CDR3 region is CASSVDGIPRTQYF. The CDR3 DNA reads as TGTGCCAGCAGCGTAGATGGCATCCCAAGGACCCAGTACTTC.

A remark on this clone: An end of the junction differs from the germline gene, which may be a read error. The V gene is TRBV29-1, the J gene TRBJ2-5; 9 bases match TRBD1. This CDR3 spans 12 amino acids. Germline CDR1 and CDR2: SQVTM and ANQGSEA. This CDR3 reads CSVWTGEDTQYF. CDR3 nucleotides: TGCAGCGTTTGGACAGGGGAAGATACCCAGTACTTC.

The V call is TRBV10-3, the J call TRBJ2-5; 8 bases agree with TRBD2. Losses at the gene ends were 7 bases for V and 0 bases for J; bases not matched to a gene: 4. This CDR3 is 14 amino acids long. Germline-derived CDR1 and CDR2 are ENHRY and SYGVKD. The CDR3 DNA is TGTGCCATCAAAGCACTAGCGGACCAAGAGACCCAGTACTTC. It is translated as CAIKALADQETQYF.

This rearrangement joins TRBV3-1 (or the pseudogene TRBV3-2) to TRBJ2-7; possible D gene TRBD1, 5 bases. Looked up from germline, CDR1 is LGHDT and CDR2 is YNNKEL (reference sequence). This CDR3 spans 15 amino acids. The V end lost 3 bases, the J end lost 0 bases, and 12 bases lay between the germline ends. CDR3 protein: CASSHPGYSSYEQYF. The CDR3 region has the DNA TGTGCCAGCAGCCACCCAGGGTACAGCTCCTACGAGCAGTACTTC.

The rearrangement joins TRBV20-1 to TRBJ2-2; 7 bases are a match to TRBD2. V lost 3 bases, J lost 6 bases, and 4 bases stayed unmatched. The germline V gene has CDR1 DFQATT and CDR2 SNEGSKA (reference sequence). This CDR3 has 13 amino acids. The CDR3 coding sequence is TGCAGTGCTAGTTCCCGGGAGGCCGGGGAGCTGTTTTTT. This sequence encodes CSASSREAGELFF.

This chain joins TRBV27 and TRBJ1-2; 7 bases align to TRBD1. Germline lookup yields CDR1 MNHEY and CDR2 SMNVEV (reference sequence). Trimming took 6 bases from V and 6 from J; bases not matched to a gene: 7. The CDR3 runs to 13 residues. The CDR3 loop reads CASRRTGGDGYTF. Written as DNA, the CDR3 is TGTGCCAGCAGAAGGACAGGAGGTGATGGCTACACCTTC.

The chain carries TRBV27 and TRBJ2-1; 8 nucleotides align to TRBD2. With V trimmed by 2 bases and J by 8 bases, 5 bases remained unmatched. The V gene's germline CDR1 is MNHEY and CDR2 SMNVEV (reference sequence). CDR3 size: 14 residues. In DNA, the CDR3 is TGTGCCAGCAGTTTAAGCGGGAGTAGGTATGAGCAGTTCTTC. Its protein is CASSLSGSRYEQFF.

This chain links TRBV27 with TRBJ2-2; 8 bases map to TRBD1. The germline V gene encodes CDR1 MNHEY and CDR2 SMNVEV (reference sequence). The CDR3 has 12 residues. Germline trimming cut 5 bases from V and 13 bases from J; bases unmatched to any gene: 6. CDR3 region: CASSARTGRLFF. CDR3 bases: TGTGCCAGCAGTGCCCGGACAGGGCGGCTGTTTTTT.

The V call is TRBV5-1, the J call TRBJ2-7; 11 bases line up with TRBD2. V lost 5 bases to trimming and J lost 6 bases; unmatched junction nucleotides: 13. Germline V gene lookup returns CDR1 SGHRS and CDR2 YFSETQ. The CDR3 sequence is 16 residues long. The CDR3 coding sequence is TGCGCCAGCAGAACCGATCTAGGACTAGCGGGCGGCGAGCAGTACTTC. This codes for CASRTDLGLAGGEQYF.

The V and J genes are TRBV28 and TRBJ2-5; D is perhaps TRBD1 (5 bases). CDR3 length: 14 residues. Deletions cut 7 bases from V and 2 bases from J, with 14 bases between. Germline lookup yields CDR1 MDHEN and CDR2 SYDVKM. In DNA, the CDR3 is TGTGCCAGCAACCAAAGGGGATCTCAAGAGACCCAGTACTTC. Protein: CASNQRGSQETQYF.